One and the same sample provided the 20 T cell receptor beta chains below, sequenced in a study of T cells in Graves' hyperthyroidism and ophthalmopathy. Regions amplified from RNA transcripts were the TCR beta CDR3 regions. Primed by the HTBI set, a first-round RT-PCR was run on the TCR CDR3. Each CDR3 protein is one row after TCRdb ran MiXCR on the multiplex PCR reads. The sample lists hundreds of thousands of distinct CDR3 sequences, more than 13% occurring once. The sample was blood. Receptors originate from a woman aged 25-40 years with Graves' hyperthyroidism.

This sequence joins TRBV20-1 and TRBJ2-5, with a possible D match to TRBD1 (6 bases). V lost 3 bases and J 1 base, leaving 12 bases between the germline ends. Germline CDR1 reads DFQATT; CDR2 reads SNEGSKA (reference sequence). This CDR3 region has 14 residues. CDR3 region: CSASRGRVQETQYF. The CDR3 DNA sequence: TGCAGTGCTAGCAGGGGTCGGGTCCAAGAGACCCAGTACTTC.

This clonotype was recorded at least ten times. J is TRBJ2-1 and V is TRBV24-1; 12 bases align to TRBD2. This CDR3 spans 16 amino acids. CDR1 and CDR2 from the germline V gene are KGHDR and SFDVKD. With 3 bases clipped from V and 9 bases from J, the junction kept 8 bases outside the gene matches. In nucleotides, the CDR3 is TGTGCCACCAGTGATACCTCGACTAGCGGGAGAACTGAGCAGTTCTTC. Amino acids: CATSDTSTSGRTEQFF.

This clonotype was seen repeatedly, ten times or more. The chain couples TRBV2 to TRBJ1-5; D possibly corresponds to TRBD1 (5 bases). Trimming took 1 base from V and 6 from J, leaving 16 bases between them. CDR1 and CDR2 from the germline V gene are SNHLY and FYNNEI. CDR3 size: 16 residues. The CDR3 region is CASSEDPGLGSQPQHF. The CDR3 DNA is TGTGCCAGCAGTGAAGACCCAGGGCTAGGATCTCAGCCCCAGCATTTT.

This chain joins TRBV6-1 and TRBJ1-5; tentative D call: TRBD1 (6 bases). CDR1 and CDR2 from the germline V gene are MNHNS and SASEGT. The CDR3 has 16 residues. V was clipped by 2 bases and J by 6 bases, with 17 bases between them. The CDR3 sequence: CASSELVFGGPQPQHF. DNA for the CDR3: TGTGCCAGCAGTGAATTGGTTTTTGGGGGGCCTCAGCCCCAGCATTTT.

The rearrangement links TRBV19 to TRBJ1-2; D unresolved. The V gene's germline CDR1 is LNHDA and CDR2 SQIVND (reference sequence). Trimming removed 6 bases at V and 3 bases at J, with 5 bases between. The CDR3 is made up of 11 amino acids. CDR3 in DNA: TGTGCCAGTAGGGTCTACTATGGCTACACCTTC. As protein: CASRVYYGYTF. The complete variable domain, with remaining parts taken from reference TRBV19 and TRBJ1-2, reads DGGITQSPKYLFRKEGQNVTLSCEQNLNHDAMYWYRQDPGQGLRLIYYSQIVNDFQKGDIAEGYSVSREKKESFPLTVTSAQKNPTAFYLCASRVYYGYTFGSGTRLTVV.

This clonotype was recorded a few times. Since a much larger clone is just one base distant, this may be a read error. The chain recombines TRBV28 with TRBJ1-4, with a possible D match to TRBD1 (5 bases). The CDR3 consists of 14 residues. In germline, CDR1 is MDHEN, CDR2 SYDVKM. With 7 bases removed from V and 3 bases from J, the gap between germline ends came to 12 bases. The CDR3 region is CASNLAGPNEKLFF. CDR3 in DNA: TGTGCCAGCAATTTGGCAGGGCCTAATGAAAAACTGTTTTTT.

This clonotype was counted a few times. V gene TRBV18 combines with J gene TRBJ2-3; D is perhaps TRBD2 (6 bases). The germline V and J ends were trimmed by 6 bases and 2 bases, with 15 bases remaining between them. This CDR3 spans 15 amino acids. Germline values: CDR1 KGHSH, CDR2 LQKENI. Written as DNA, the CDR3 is TGTGCCAGCTCCCGGAATTGGGAGGACACAGATACGCAGTATTTT. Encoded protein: CASSRNWEDTDTQYF.

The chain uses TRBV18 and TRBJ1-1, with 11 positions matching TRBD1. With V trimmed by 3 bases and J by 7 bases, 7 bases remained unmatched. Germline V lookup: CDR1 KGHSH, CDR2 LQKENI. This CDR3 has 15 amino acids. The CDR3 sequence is CASSPSGTGGFEAFF. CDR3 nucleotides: TGTGCCAGCTCACCGAGTGGGACAGGGGGTTTTGAAGCTTTCTTT.

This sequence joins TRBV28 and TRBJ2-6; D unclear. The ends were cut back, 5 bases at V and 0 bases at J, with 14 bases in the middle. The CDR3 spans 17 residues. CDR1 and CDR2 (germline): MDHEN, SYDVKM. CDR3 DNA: TGTGCCAGCAGTGCCCCCGGATGGAGCTCTGGGGCCAACGTCCTGACTTTC. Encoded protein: CASSAPGWSSGANVLTF.

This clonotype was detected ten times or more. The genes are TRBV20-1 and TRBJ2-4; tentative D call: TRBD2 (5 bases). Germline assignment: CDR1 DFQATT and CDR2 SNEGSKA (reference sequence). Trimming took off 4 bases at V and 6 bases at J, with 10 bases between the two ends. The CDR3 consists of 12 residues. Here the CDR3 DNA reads TGCAGTGCTAATCTAGCTACAAACATTCAGTACTTC. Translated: CSANLATNIQYF.

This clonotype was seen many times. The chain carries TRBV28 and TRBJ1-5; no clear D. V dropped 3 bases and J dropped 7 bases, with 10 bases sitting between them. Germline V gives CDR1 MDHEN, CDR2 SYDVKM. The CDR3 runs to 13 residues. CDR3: CASSFYGEQPQHF. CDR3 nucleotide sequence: TGTGCCAGCAGTTTTTACGGGGAACAGCCCCAGCATTTT.

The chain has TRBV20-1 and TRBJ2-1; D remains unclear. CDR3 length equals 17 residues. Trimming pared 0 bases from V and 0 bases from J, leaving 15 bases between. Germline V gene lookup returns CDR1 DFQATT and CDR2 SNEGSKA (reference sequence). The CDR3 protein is CSARDQLAQSSYNEQFF. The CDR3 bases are TGCAGTGCTAGAGATCAATTAGCCCAAAGCTCCTACAATGAGCAGTTCTTC.

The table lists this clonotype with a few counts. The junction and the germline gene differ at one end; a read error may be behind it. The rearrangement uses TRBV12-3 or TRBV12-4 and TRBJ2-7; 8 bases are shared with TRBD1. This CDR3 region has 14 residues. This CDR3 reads CASSPTGGSFEQYF. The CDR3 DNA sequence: TGTGCCAGCAGTCCTACAGGGGGTTCCTTCGAGCAGTACTTC.

The CDR3, as DNA: TGTGCCAGCAGTTCCTTACAGGTCCTAATGAACACTGAAGCTTTCTTT. Amino acids: CASSSLQVLMNTEAFF. The J gene is TRBJ1-1, the V gene TRBV5-5, with D possibly matching TRBD1 (5 bases). The CDR3 length is 16 residues. Per germline, CDR1 SGHKS and CDR2 YYEKEE (reference sequence). V lost 5 bases and J lost 0, with 17 bases in between.

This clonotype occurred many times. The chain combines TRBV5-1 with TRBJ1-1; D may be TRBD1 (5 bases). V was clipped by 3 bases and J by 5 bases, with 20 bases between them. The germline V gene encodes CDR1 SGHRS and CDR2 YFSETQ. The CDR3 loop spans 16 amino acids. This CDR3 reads CASSSGWGTLLTEAFF. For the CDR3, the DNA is TGCGCCAGCAGCTCCGGATGGGGCACCCTCTTGACTGAAGCTTTCTTT.

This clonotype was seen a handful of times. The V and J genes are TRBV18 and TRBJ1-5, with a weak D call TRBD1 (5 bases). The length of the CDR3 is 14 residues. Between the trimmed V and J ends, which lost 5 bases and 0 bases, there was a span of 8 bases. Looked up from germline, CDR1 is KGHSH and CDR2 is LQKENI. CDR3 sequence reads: CASSKGSSNQPQHF. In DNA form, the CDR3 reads TGTGCCAGCTCAAAGGGGTCTAGCAATCAGCCCCAGCATTTT.

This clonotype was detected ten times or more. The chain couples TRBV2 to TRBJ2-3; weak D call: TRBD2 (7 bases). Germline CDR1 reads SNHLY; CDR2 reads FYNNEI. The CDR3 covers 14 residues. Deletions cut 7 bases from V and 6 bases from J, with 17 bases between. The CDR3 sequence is CASIRDNGGDTQYF. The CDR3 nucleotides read TGTGCCAGCATCCGGGACAACGGGGGGGATACGCAGTATTTT.

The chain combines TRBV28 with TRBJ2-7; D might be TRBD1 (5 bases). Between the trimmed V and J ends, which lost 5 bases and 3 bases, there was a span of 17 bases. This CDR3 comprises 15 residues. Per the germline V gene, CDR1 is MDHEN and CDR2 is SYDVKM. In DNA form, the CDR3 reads TGTGCCAGCAGTCCAGAGACACAGGCACACTACGAGCAGTACTTC. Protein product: CASSPETQAHYEQYF.

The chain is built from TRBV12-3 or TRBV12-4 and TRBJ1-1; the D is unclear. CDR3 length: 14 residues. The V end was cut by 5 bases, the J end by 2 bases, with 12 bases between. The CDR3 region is CASSQGHINTEAFF. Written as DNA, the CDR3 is TGTGCCAGCAGTCAAGGGCATATTAACACTGAAGCTTTCTTT.

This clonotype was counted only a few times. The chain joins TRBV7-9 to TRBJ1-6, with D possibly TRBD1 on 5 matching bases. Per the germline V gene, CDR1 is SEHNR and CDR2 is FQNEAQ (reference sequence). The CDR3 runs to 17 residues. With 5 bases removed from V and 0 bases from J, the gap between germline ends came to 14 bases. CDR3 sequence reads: CASSPRGGSSYNSPLHF. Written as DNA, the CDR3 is TGTGCCAGCAGCCCACGGGGGGGAAGCTCCTATAATTCACCCCTCCACTTT.